The next 27 T cell receptor beta chains were all read from a single sample in a study of shared clonotypes between healthy human individuals. Data came from immunoSEQ multiplex PCR; TCRdb stores just in-frame clones and leaves some out. The sample has 2,100,000 or so clones; approximately 95% are singletons. Sequencing was done on a sample of naive CD4+ T cells sorted from blood. Subset of the sample: CD45RA+ positively selected. These receptors all come from a man aged 18 to 30 in good health.

The CDR3 DNA follows: TGTGCCAGCACCCCCCGGACCGCGCTCTCTGGAAACACCATATATTTT. Protein product: CASTPRTALSGNTIYF. The chain couples TRBV28 to TRBJ1-3; D not resolved. CDR1 is MDHEN, CDR2 SYDVKM, per germline. Trimming removed 7 bases from V and 0 bases from J, with 16 bases in between. The CDR3 is 16 amino acids.

The V and J genes are TRBV6-6 and TRBJ2-7; 7 bases fit TRBD2. The CDR3 has 12 residues. V gave up 10 bases and J gave up 2 bases; unmatched junction bases: 5. CDR1 is MNHNY, CDR2 SVGAGI, per germline (reference sequence). This chain's CDR3 is CATRESTYEQYF. CDR3 sequence (DNA): TGTGCCACGCGGGAGTCAACCTACGAGCAGTACTTC.

This chain connects TRBV5-6 to TRBJ2-7; 9 bases fit TRBD2. The CDR3 spans 15 residues. The J segment lost 0 bases and the V segment lost 0 bases, leaving 1 base of the junction unmatched. The germline V gene has CDR1 SGHDT and CDR2 YYEEEE. The CDR3 region has the DNA TGTGCCAGCAGCTTGGAGCGGGGGGCCTCCTACGAGCAGTACTTC. Translated, it gives CASSLERGASYEQYF.

V gene TRBV5-4 combines with J gene TRBJ2-7; possibly TRBD1 or TRBD2 for D (5 bases each). Germline V CDR1 and CDR2: SGHNT, YYREEE (reference sequence). The germline V and J ends were trimmed by 3 bases and 7 bases, with 14 bases remaining between them. There are 13 residues in the CDR3. The CDR3 region is CASSSIAWGEQYF. The CDR3 DNA reads as TGTGCCAGCAGCTCCATAGCGTGGGGGGAGCAGTACTTC. Filled out from reference TRBV5-4 and TRBJ2-7, the complete variable domain reads ETGVTQSPTHLIKTRGQQVTLRCSSQSGHNTVSWYQQALGQGPQFIFQYYREEENGRGNFPPRFSGLQFPNYSSELNVNALELDDSALYLCASSSIAWGEQYFGPGTRLTVT.

This clone was observed a single time. The gene calls are TRBV5-1 and TRBJ2-2; TRBD1 is a possible D gene (6 bases). This CDR3 has 16 amino acids. V was clipped by 5 bases and J by 1 base, with 15 bases between them. Germline V CDR1 and CDR2: SGHRS, YFSETQ. The CDR3, as DNA: TGCGCCAGCAGTATGCAGGGGCCTAAGAACACCGGGGAGCTGTTTTTT. It is translated as CASSMQGPKNTGELFF.

This chain links TRBV6-6 with TRBJ1-2; D perhaps matches TRBD1 (6 bases). Trimming pared 5 bases from V and 5 bases from J, leaving 21 bases between. This CDR3 is built from 16 residues. Germline values: CDR1 MNHNY, CDR2 SVGAGI (reference sequence). The CDR3 here is CASSTGAVGAGYGYTF. The CDR3 DNA reads TGTGCCAGCAGTACTGGAGCGGTGGGGGCAGGATATGGCTACACCTTC.

This clone has only a few counts. Other DNA sequences in this specimen translate into the identical CDR3. The chain recombines TRBV7-2 with TRBJ1-1; no firm D call. V gave up 1 base and J gave up 1 base, with 4 bases separating them. CDR1 SGHTA and CDR2 FQGNSA come from the germline V gene. This CDR3 comprises 13 residues. CDR3 sequence reads: CASSLGANTEAFF. CDR3 DNA: TGTGCCAGCAGCTTAGGGGCGAACACTGAAGCTTTCTTT.

The chain couples TRBV9 to TRBJ2-2; 10 bases fit TRBD2. CDR3 length: 16 residues. Losses at the gene ends were 3 bases for V and 3 bases for J; bases not matched to a gene: 5. CDR1 and CDR2 (germline): SGDLS, YYNGEE. CDR3 sequence: CASSDPGLAYTGELFF. The CDR3 nucleotides read TGTGCCAGCAGCGACCCGGGACTAGCGTACACCGGGGAGCTGTTTTTT.

V usage is TRBV5-4 and J usage is TRBJ2-7, with D possibly TRBD2 on 6 matching bases. V lost 3 bases and J 5 bases, leaving 12 bases between the germline ends. Germline values: CDR1 SGHNT, CDR2 YYREEE (reference sequence). The CDR3 is 13 residues long. The CDR3 region is CASSSGRRNEQYF. CDR3 nucleotides: TGTGCCAGCAGCTCTGGGAGGCGAAACGAGCAGTACTTC.

V and J are TRBV19 and TRBJ1-5; a weak D match, TRBD1 (6 bases). The CDR3 sequence is 14 residues long. CDR1 and CDR2 (germline): LNHDA, SQIVND (reference sequence). V lost 4 bases and J lost 7, with 14 bases in between. CDR3 amino acids: CASSTVRGPQPQHF. The CDR3 DNA reads TGTGCCAGTAGTACCGTCAGGGGTCCACAGCCCCAGCATTTT.

For this clone: Distinct nucleotide sequences in the sample also encode this CDR3. The CDR3 DNA sequence: TGTGCCAGCCGAGCGGGAAATGAAAAACTGTTTTTT. Protein sequence: CASRAGNEKLFF. The rearrangement joins TRBV6-1 to TRBJ1-4; D uncertain. There are 12 residues in the CDR3. Trimming took 8 bases from V and 5 from J, leaving 9 bases between them. Germline CDR1 is MNHNS and CDR2 is SASEGT.

The chain uses TRBV2 and TRBJ1-5; D remains ambiguous. Germline V gene lookup returns CDR1 SNHLY and CDR2 FYNNEI. Trimming cost V 0 bases and J 6 bases, with 12 bases left between them. The CDR3 totals 15 residues. This chain's CDR3 is CASSEAQGMVQPQHF. The CDR3 region has the DNA TGTGCCAGCAGTGAAGCGCAAGGGATGGTTCAGCCCCAGCATTTT. Full variable domain (missing parts from reference TRBV2 and TRBJ1-5): EPEVTQTPSHQVTQMGQEVILRCVPISNHLYFYWYRQILGQKVEFLVSFYNNEISEKSEIFDDQFSVERPDGSNFTLKIRSTKLEDSAMYFCASSEAQGMVQPQHFGDGTRLSIL.

The chain joins TRBV30 to TRBJ1-4; D remains ambiguous. Deletions cut 0 bases from V and 6 bases from J, with 11 bases between. This CDR3 comprises 14 residues. Germline lookup yields CDR1 GTSNPN and CDR2 SVGIG (reference sequence). The chain's CDR3 is CAWSVFRGYEKLFF. The CDR3 nucleotides read TGTGCCTGGAGTGTTTTTAGAGGGTATGAAAAACTGTTTTTT. The full variable domain, completed using reference TRBV30 and TRBJ1-4, is SQTIHQWPATLVQPVGSPLSLECTVEGTSNPNLYWYRQAAGRGLQLLFYSVGIGQISSEVPQNLSASRPQDRQFILSSKKLLLSDSGFYLCAWSVFRGYEKLFFGSGTQLSVL.

This chain joins TRBV10-3 and TRBJ2-1; D possibly matches TRBD1 or TRBD2 (5 bases each). Germline assignment: CDR1 ENHRY and CDR2 SYGVKD. The V gene lost 6 bases and the J gene lost 1 base, with 13 bases spanning the gap. The CDR3 is 15 residues long. In DNA, the CDR3 is TGTGCCATCAGCCCGGGACCCAGGTCCTACAATGAGCAGTTCTTC. It codes for CAISPGPRSYNEQFF.

The genes are TRBV7-2 and TRBJ1-5, with D perhaps TRBD1 (5 bases). Per the germline V gene, CDR1 is SGHTA and CDR2 is FQGNSA. Trimming cost V 1 base and J 2 bases, with 15 bases left between them. There are 17 residues in the CDR3. The CDR3 reads CASSLGGGATGNQPQHF. The CDR3 bases are TGTGCCAGCAGCTTAGGGGGAGGGGCGACGGGCAATCAGCCCCAGCATTTT.

A note on this clone: The same CDR3 can be traced to other DNA sequences in this sample. The CDR3 nucleotides read TGCGCCAGCAGCTTGAGCTCTGGGGGCCAAGAGACCCAGTACTTC. This codes for CASSLSSGGQETQYF. The V and J genes are TRBV5-1 and TRBJ2-5; D assignment may be TRBD1 or TRBD2 (5 bases each). The CDR3 covers 15 residues. Germline values: CDR1 SGHRS, CDR2 YFSETQ. Trimming left V 1 base short and J 1 base short, with 11 bases between. The whole variable domain, remainder taken from reference TRBV5-1 and TRBJ2-5, is KAGVTQTPRYLIKTRGQQVTLSCSPISGHRSVSWYQQTPGQGLQFLFEYFSETQRNKGNFPGRFSGRQFSNSRSEMNVSTLELGDSALYLCASSLSSGGQETQYFGPGTRLLVL.

This chain uses TRBV9 with TRBJ1-3; D perhaps matches TRBD1 (5 bases). In germline, CDR1 is SGDLS, CDR2 YYNGEE. The germline V and J ends were trimmed by 3 bases and 0 bases, with 13 bases remaining between them. The CDR3 extends over 16 amino acids. CDR3 coding DNA: TGTGCCAGCAGCGAGGGCGGACAACTCTCTGGAAACACCATATATTTT. Protein: CASSEGGQLSGNTIYF.

This rearrangement joins TRBV5-1 to TRBJ2-7; 8 bases agree with TRBD2. Germline CDR1 reads SGHRS; CDR2 reads YFSETQ. The V segment lost 6 bases and the J segment 3 bases; nucleotides outside the gene matches: 11. The CDR3 runs 15 residues. CDR3 sequence (DNA): TGCGCCAGCACCCCCGGGATAGCGGGGAACTACGAGCAGTACTTC. Residues: CASTPGIAGNYEQYF.

V gene TRBV4-2 combines with J gene TRBJ1-3, with D possibly matching TRBD1 (6 bases). V lost 0 bases to trimming and J lost 0 bases, with 12 bases between them. Germline V CDR1 and CDR2: LGHNA, YNFKEQ. The CDR3 is 17 amino acids. DNA of the CDR3: TGTGCCAGCAGCCAAGACAAGACCAGGGGCTCTGGAAACACCATATATTTT. This encodes CASSQDKTRGSGNTIYF.

The chain joins TRBV5-3 to TRBJ1-1, with D unresolved. TRBV5-3 is classed as an ORF, of uncertain function. Trimming took off 0 bases at V and 8 bases at J, with 5 bases between the two ends. CDR3 length: 11 residues. For the CDR3, the DNA is TGTGCCAGAAGCTTGGCCCGGGAAGCTTTCTTT. It encodes CARSLAREAFF.

This clone was observed once. The V call is TRBV25-1, the J call TRBJ2-7, with 9 bases lining up with TRBD1. Germline values: CDR1 MGHDK, CDR2 SYGVNS. Trimming cost V 6 bases and J 0 bases; bases outside gene matches: 6. CDR3 size: 15 residues. In DNA, the CDR3 is TGTGCCAGCAGGGGAACAGGGGGCCTCTCCTACGAGCAGTACTTC. Translating it yields CASRGTGGLSYEQYF.

The chain links TRBV30 to TRBJ2-3; 10 positions match TRBD2. With 0 bases clipped from V and 0 bases from J, the junction kept 3 bases outside the gene matches. The CDR3 extends over 16 amino acids. The germline gives CDR1 GTSNPN, CDR2 SVGIG (reference sequence). The CDR3: CAWSVPAGGSTDTQYF. In DNA, the CDR3 is TGTGCCTGGAGTGTACCAGCGGGGGGGAGCACAGATACGCAGTATTTT.

The chain has TRBV10-2 and TRBJ2-5; 15 nucleotides agree with TRBD2. Germline CDR1 is WSHSY and CDR2 is SAAADI. The trim removed 6 bases at V and 2 bases at J, leaving 4 bases unmatched. This CDR3 comprises 16 residues. The DNA for the CDR3 is TGCGCCAGCAGGATGGGGACTAGCGGGAGGCAAGAGACCCAGTACTTC. This encodes CASRMGTSGRQETQYF.

This rearrangement joins TRBV25-1 to TRBJ2-2, with D maybe TRBD2 (7 bases). The CDR3 contains 16 residues. V lost 3 bases, J lost 6 bases, and 17 bases lay in between. Germline V gives CDR1 MGHDK, CDR2 SYGVNS. CDR3 coding DNA: TGTGCCAGCAGTGATCCTGGGGGCGGGAGACCCGGGGAGCTGTTTTTT. This encodes CASSDPGGGRPGELFF.

The rearrangement links TRBV5-6 to TRBJ2-5; 7 nucleotides align to TRBD2. The CDR3 has 15 amino acids. The trim removed 0 bases at V and 5 bases at J, leaving 7 bases unmatched. Germline values: CDR1 SGHDT, CDR2 YYEEEE. DNA for the CDR3: TGTGCCAGCAGCTTGGGACTAGCACGGGCCGAGACCCAGTACTTC. It specifies CASSLGLARAETQYF.

This clone was seen more than once but under ten times. This chain uses TRBV30 with TRBJ1-2; 7 positions match TRBD1. This CDR3 spans 13 amino acids. With 4 bases clipped from V and 5 bases from J, the junction kept 7 bases outside the gene matches. Per the germline V gene, CDR1 is GTSNPN and CDR2 is SVGIG (reference sequence). The CDR3 DNA reads as TGTGCCTGGACCCCGGCAGGGGGTTATGGCTACACCTTC. It codes for CAWTPAGGYGYTF.

The chain employs TRBV2 and TRBJ1-6, with D possibly TRBD1 on 5 matching bases. With 11 bases removed from V and 6 bases from J, the gap between germline ends came to 17 bases. CDR3 length equals 14 residues. Germline V gene sequence: CDR1 SNHLY, CDR2 FYNNEI. CDR3 coding DNA: TGTGCCTACTGGGGAGGGGCTTTTAATTCACCCCTCCACTTT. Its protein is CAYWGGAFNSPLHF.